The clone carrying this TCR beta chain appeared a single time. Extracted RNA was reverse transcribed, and the resulting cDNA served as sequencing template. Sequencing was performed with immunoSEQ multiplex PCR; in TCRdb, only in-frame clones are kept and a portion is missing. The sample shows hundreds of thousands of clones, around 62% of them seen only once. The sample originates from a study of CD8+ T cells in alopecia areata. Germline V gene sequence: CDR1 MNHEY, CDR2 SMNVEV (reference sequence). The CDR3 has 15 residues. V lost 5 bases and J lost 1; bases outside the gene matches: 6. The sequencing here drew on CD4+ T cells sorted from blood, taken at week 0. V gene TRBV27 combines with J gene TRBJ2-7, with 9 bases that match TRBD1. This receptor was identified in a human donor with alopecia areata. CDR3 loop: CASSPSTGGSYEQYF. The CDR3 DNA reads TGTGCCAGCAGTCCGTCGACAGGGGGATCCTACGAGCAGTACTTC.